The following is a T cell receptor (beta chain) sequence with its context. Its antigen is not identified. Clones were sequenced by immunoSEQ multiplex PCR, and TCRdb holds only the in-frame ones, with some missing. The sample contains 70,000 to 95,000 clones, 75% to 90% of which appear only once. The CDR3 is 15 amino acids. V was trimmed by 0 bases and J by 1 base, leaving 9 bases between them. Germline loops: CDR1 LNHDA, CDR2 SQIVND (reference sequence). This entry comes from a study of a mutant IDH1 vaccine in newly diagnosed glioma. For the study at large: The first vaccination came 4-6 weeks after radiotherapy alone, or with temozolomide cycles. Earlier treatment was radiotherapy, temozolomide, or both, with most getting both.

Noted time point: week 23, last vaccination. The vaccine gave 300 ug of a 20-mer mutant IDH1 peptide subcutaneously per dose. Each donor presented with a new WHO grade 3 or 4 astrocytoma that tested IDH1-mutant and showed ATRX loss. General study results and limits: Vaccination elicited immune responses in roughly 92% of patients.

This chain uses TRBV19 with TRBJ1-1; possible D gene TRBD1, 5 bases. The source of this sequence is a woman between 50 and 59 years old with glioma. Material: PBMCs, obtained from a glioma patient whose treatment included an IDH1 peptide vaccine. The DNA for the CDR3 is TGTGCCAGTAGTATAGATCCTGGGGGGAACACTGAAGCTTTCTTT. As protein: CASSIDPGGNTEAFF.